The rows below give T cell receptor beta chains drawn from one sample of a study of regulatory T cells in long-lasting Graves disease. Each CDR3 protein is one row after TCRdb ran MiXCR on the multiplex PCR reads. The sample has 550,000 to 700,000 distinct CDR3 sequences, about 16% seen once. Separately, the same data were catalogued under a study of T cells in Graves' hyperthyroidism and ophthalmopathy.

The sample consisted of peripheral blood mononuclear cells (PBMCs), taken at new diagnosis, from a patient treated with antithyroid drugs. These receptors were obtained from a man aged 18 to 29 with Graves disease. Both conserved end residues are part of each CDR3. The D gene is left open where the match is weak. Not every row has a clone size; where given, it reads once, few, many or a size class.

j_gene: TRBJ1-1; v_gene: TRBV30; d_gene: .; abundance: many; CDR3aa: CAWTGSLEAFF; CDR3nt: TGTGCTTGGACCGGGTCCCTAGAAGCTTTCTTT
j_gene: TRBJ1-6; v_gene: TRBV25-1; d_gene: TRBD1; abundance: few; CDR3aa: CASSETGGSYNSPLHF; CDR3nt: TGTGCCAGCAGTGAGACAGGGGGCTCCTATAATTCACCCCTCCACTTT
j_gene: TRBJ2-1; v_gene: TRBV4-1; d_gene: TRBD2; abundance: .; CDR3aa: CASSQGGAGSNEQFF; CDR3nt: TGCGCCAGCAGCCAAGGAGGAGCGGGGAGTAATGAGCAGTTCTTC
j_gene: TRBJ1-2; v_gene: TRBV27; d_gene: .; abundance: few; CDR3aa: CAIPLVATF; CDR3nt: TGTGCCATACCTCTAGTTGCCACCTTC
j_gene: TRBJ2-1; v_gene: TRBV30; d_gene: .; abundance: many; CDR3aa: CAWRGVGLGLFF; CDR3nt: TGTGCCTGGAGGGGGGTGGGCCTCGGGCTGTTCTTC
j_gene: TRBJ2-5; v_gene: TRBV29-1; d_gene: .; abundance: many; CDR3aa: CSVAPGEETQYF; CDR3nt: TGCAGCGTTGCACCCGGGGAAGAGACCCAGTACTTC
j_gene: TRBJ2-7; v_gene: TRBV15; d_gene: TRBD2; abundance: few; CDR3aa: CATSERLAGGSYEQCF; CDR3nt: TGTGCCACCAGCGAGAGACTAGCGGGAGGTTCCTACGAGCAGTGCTTC
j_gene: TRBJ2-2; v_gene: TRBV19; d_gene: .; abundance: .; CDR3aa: CASSITRGGELFF; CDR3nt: TGTGCCAGTAGCATCACTAGGGGCGGGGAGCTGTTTTTT
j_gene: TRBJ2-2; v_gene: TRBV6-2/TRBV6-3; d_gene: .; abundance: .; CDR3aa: CASSKQVTGELFF; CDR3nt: TGTGCCAGCAGCAAACAGGTGACCGGGGAGCTGTTTTTT
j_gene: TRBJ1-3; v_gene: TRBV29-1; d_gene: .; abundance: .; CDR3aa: CSTGTEGNTIYF; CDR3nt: TGCAGCACCGGGACCGAAGGAAACACCATATATTTT
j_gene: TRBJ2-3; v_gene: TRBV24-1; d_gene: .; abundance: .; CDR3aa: CATSDPTPPETQYF; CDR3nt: TGTGCCACCAGTGATCCGACACCCCCCGAGACGCAGTATTTT
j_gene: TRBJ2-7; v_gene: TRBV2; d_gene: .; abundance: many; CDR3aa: CASSEQHSSYEQYF; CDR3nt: TGTGCCAGCAGTGAGCAGCATAGCTCCTACGAGCAGTACTTC
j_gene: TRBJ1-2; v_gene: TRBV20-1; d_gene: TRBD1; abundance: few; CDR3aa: CSTTSGGTNYGYTF; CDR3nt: TGCAGTACCACCTCAGGGGGAACTAACTATGGCTACACCTTC
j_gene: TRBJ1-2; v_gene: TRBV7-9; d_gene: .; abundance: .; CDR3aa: CASSLKVATSNYGYTF; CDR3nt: TGTGCCAGCAGCTTAAAGGTAGCCACCTCTAACTATGGCTACACCTTC